The source of this TCR beta chain is a study of T cell repertoires in cytomegalovirus infection. Concerning this clonotype: Its antigen is not known.

Whole-study results and caveats: HLA-C-restricted CMV clonotypes gave the most frequent clonotype in two of eight donors. The study identified carriers of CMV plus the relevant HLA from cumulative public TCR beta family frequency.

TCRdb recomputed calls from the reads with MiXCR, one row per CDR3 protein. The sample lists hundreds of thousands of distinct CDR3 sequences, less than 35% occurring once. Sequencing used cultured CD8+ T cells from PBMCs, obtained from culture after CMV antigen stimulation. This TCR derives from a human donor in good health (CMV status not recorded). Some clones in this sample may be carry-over from other donors' samples.

CDR3 in amino acids: CASSPSTDTGELFF. Written as DNA, the CDR3 is TGTGCCAGCAGCCCCTCTACGGACACCGGGGAGCTGTTTTTT. The chain joins TRBV7-6 to TRBJ2-2, with no clear D. The germline V gene has CDR1 SGHVS and CDR2 FNYEAQ. This CDR3 spans 14 amino acids. V was trimmed by 5 bases and J by 3 bases, leaving 10 bases between them.